This T cell receptor beta chain was found in a study of T cell changes during pregnancy in multiple sclerosis (dated by TCRdb to about 2019). Concerning the study at large: The study looked at changes in the T cell repertoire across pregnancy in women with multiple sclerosis.

Turning to this clone: Its antigen has not been determined. No base quality information exists; no much larger clone differs at one position.

Including cysteine and phenylalanine, the CDR3 has 14 amino acids. The DNA shown is the 42-base CDR3, in frame from base 1. CDR1 MNHNS and CDR2 SASEGT were looked up in the germline V gene. The germline V end is reduced by 5 bases and the J end by 8 bases; junction bases left unmatched: 2. The receptor library was made with the immunoSEQ multiplex PCR assay. TCRdb holds this immuneACCESS table with in-frame rearrangements only. Some clones are missing; in checked studies, unresolved V genes explain under half, and the rest has no known cause. This sample gives 47,000 or so clones in total; roughly 89% of them show up just once. The top ten hold under 6.5% of the sample.

Material: peripheral blood, obtained after pregnancy. The sequence derives from a female donor in good health, enrolled as a control in a pregnancy study. This chain is built from TRBV6-1 and TRBJ2-1, and 14 junction bases match TRBD2. Here the CDR3 is given as CASSLGLAGDEQFF. The sequenced DNA is TGTGCCAGCAGTTTGGGACTAGCGGGAGATGAGCAGTTCTTC.